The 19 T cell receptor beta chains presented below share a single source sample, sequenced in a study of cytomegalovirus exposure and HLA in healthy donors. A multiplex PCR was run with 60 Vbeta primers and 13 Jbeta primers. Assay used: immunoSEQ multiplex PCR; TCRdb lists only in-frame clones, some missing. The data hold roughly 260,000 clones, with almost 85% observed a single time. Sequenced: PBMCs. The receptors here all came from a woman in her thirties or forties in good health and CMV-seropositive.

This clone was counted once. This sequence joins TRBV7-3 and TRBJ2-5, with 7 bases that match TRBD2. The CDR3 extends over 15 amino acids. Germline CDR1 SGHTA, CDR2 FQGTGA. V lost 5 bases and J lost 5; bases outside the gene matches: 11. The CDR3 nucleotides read TGTGCCAGCAGCCCCGGCGGGAGTCGAAGCGAGACCCAGTACTTC. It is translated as CASSPGGSRSETQYF.

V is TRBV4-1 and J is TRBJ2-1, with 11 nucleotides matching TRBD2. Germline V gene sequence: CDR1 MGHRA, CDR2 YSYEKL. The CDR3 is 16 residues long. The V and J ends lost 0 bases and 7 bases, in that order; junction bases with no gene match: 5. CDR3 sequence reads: CASSQDGGLAGNEQFF. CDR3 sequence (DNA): TGCGCCAGCAGCCAAGATGGAGGACTAGCGGGTAATGAGCAGTTCTTC.

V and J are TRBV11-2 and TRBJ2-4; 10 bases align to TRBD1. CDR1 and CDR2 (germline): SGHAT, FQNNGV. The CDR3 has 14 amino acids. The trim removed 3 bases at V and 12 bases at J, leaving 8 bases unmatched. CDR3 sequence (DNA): TGTGCCAGCAGCTTGGTGACAGGGGGCCGATCTCAGTACTTC. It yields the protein CASSLVTGGRSQYF.

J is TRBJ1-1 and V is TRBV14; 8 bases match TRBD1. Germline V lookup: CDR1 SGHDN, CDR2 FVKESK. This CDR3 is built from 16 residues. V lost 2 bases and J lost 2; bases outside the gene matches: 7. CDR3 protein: CASSQPGQGVNTEAFF. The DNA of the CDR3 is TGTGCCAGCAGCCAACCCGGACAGGGAGTCAACACTGAAGCTTTCTTT. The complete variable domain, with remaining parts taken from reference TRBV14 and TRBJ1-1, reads EAGVTQFPSHSVIEKGQTVTLRCDPISGHDNLYWYRRVMGKEIKFLLHFVKESKQDESGMPNNRFLAERTGGTYSTLKVQPAELEDSGVYFCASSQPGQGVNTEAFFGQGTRLTVV.

As DNA, the CDR3 is TGTGCCAGCAGCCAAGCTCTAGCGGGAGACTCCTACGAGCAGTACTTC. Residues: CASSQALAGDSYEQYF. The chain links TRBV4-2 to TRBJ2-7; TRBD2 matches 10 bases. The length of the CDR3 is 16 residues. The germline V gene has CDR1 LGHNA and CDR2 YNFKEQ. The V and J ends lost 1 base and 0 bases, in that order; junction bases with no gene match: 3.

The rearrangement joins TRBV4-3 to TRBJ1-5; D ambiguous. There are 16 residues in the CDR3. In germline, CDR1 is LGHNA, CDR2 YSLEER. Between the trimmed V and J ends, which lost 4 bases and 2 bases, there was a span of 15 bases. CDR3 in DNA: TGCGCCAGCAGCCCGGGTCGCTCGGGAGGCAATCAGCCCCAGCATTTT. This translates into CASSPGRSGGNQPQHF.

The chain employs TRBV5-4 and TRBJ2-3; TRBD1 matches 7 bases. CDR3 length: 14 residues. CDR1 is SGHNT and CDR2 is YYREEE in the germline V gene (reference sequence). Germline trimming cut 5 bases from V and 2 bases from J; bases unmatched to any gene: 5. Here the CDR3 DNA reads TGTGCCAGCAGTACGGACAGGAACACAGATACGCAGTATTTT. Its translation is CASSTDRNTDTQYF.

In DNA form, the CDR3 reads TGTGCCAGCAGCGCACCGAGGGGGGGGAGCACAGATACGCAGTATTTT. Protein sequence: CASSAPRGGSTDTQYF. This chain uses TRBV28 with TRBJ2-3; TRBD2 is a possible D gene (7 bases). The CDR3 covers 16 residues. Germline V lookup: CDR1 MDHEN, CDR2 SYDVKM. Trimming stripped 6 bases from V and 0 bases from J, with 16 bases between.

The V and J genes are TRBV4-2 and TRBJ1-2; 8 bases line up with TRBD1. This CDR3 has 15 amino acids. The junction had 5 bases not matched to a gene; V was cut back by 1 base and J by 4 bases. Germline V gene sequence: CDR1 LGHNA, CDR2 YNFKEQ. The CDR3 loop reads CASSQGGTGGYGYTF. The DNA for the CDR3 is TGTGCCAGCAGCCAAGGAGGAACAGGGGGCTATGGCTACACCTTC.

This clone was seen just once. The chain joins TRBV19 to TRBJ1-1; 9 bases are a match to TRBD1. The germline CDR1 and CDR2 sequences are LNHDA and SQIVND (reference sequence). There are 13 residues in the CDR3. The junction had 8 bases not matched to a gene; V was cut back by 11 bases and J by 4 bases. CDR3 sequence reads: CAVQGAWGTEAFF. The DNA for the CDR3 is TGTGCCGTACAGGGGGCGTGGGGCACTGAAGCTTTCTTT.

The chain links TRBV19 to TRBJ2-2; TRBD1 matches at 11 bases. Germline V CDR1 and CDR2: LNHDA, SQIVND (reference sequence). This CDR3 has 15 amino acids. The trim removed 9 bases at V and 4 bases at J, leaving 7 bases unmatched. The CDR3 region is CASRDRGRGTGELFF. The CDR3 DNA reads TGTGCCAGCAGGGACAGGGGGAGGGGCACCGGGGAGCTGTTTTTT.

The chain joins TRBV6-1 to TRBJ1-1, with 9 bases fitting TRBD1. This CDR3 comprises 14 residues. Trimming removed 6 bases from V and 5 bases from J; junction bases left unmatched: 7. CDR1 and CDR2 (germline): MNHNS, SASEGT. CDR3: CASRSGTGMTEAFF. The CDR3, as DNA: TGTGCCAGCAGGAGCGGGACAGGGATGACTGAAGCTTTCTTT.

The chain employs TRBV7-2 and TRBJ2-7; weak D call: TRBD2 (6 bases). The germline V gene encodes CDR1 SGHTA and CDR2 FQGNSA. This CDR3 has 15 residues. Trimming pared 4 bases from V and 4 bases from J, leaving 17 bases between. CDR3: CASSWSAEGWYEQYF. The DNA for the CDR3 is TGTGCCAGCAGCTGGTCGGCGGAGGGGTGGTACGAGCAGTACTTC. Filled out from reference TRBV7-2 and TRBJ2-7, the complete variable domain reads GAGVSQSPSNKVTEKGKDVELRCDPISGHTALYWYRQSLGQGLEFLIYFQGNSAPDKSGLPSDRFSAERTGGSVSTLTIQRTQQEDSAVYLCASSWSAEGWYEQYFGPGTRLTVT.

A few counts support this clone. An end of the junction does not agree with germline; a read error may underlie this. CDR3 protein: CSSSLPGPYEQYF. As DNA, the CDR3 is TGTTCCAGCAGCCTCCCAGGCCCATACGAGCAGTACTTC. V gene TRBV7-9 combines with J gene TRBJ2-7; D is unclear. The CDR3 totals 13 residues. Germline V gene data show CDR1 as SEHNR and CDR2 as FQNEAQ (reference sequence). Looking up the rest from reference TRBV7-9 and TRBJ2-7 gives the full variable domain: DTGVSQNPRHKITKRGQNVTFRCDPISEHNRLYWYRQTLGQGPEFLTYFQNEAQLEKSRLLSDRFSAERPKGSFSTLEIQRTEQGDSAMYLCSSSLPGPYEQYFGPGTRLTVT.

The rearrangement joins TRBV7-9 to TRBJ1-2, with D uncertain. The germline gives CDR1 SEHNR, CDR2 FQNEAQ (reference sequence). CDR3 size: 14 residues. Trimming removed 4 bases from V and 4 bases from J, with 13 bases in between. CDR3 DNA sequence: TGTGCCAGCAGCTCCGGTACCCAAACCTATGGCTACACCTTC. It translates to CASSSGTQTYGYTF.

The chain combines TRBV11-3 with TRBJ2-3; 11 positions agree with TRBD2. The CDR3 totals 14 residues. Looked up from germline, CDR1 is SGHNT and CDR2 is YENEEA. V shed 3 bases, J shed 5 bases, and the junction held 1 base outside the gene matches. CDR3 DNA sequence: TGTGCCAGCAGCTTCGGACTAGCGGGAGATACGCAGTATTTT. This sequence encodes CASSFGLAGDTQYF.

CDR3 loop: CASSLVAGAYEQYF. The CDR3 DNA reads TGCGCCAGCAGCTTGGTTGCAGGGGCCTACGAGCAGTACTTC. The rearrangement uses TRBV5-1 and TRBJ2-7, with TRBD1 as a possible D gene (6 bases). This CDR3 comprises 14 residues. Germline V gene sequence: CDR1 SGHRS, CDR2 YFSETQ. V gave up 0 bases and J gave up 2 bases, with 9 bases separating them.

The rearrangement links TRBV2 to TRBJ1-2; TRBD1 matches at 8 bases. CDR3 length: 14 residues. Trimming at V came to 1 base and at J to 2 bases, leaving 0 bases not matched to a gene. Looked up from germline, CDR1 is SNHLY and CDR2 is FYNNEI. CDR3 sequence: CASSEDRGNYGYTF. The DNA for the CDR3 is TGTGCCAGCAGTGAAGACAGGGGGAACTATGGCTACACCTTC.

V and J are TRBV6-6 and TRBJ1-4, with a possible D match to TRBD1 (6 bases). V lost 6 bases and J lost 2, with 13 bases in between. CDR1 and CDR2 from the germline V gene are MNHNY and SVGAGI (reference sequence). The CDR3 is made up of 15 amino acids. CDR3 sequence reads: CASRPSGATNEKLFF. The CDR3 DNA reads TGTGCCAGCAGACCCTCAGGGGCGACTAATGAAAAACTGTTTTTT.